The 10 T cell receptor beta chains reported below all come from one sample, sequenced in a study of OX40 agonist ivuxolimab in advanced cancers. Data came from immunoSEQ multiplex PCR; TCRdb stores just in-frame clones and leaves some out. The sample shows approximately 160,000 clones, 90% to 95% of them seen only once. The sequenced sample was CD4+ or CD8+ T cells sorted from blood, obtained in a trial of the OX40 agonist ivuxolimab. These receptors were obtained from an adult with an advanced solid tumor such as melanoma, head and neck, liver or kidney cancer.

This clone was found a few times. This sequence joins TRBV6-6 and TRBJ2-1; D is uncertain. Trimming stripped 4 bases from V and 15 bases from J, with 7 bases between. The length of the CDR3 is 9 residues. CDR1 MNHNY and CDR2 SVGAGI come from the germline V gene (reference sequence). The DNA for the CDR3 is TGTGCCAGCAGTTCAACAATGTTCTTC. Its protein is CASSSTMFF.

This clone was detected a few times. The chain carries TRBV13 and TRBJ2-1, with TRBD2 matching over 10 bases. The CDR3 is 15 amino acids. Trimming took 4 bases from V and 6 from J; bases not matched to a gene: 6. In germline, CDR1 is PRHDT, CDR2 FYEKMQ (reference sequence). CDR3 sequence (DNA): TGTGCCAGCAGCTCAGGACTAGCGGCTTTCAATGAGCAGTTCTTC. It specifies CASSSGLAAFNEQFF.

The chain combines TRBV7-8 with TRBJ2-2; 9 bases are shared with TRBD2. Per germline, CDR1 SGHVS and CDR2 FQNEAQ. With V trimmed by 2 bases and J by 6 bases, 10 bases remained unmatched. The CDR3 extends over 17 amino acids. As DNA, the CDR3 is TGTGCCAGCAGCTTATCTAGATGGCTAGCGGGATCCGGGGAGCTGTTTTTT. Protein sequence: CASSLSRWLAGSGELFF.

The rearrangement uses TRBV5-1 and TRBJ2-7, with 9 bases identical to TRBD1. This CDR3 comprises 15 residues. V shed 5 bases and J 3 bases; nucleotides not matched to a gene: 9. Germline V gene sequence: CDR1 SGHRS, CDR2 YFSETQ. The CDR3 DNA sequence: TGCGCCAGCAGGGGATGGGACAGGGATAGCTACGAGCAGTACTTC. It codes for CASRGWDRDSYEQYF.

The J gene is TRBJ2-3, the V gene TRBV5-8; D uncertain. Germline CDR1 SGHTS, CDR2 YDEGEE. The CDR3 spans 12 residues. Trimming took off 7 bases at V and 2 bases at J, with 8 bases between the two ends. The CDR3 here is CASGPLTDTQYF. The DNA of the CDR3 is TGTGCCAGCGGCCCCCTCACAGATACGCAGTATTTT.

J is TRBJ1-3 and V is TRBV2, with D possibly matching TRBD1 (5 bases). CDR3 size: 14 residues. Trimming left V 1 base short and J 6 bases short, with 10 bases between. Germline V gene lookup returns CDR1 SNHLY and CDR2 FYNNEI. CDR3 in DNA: TGTGCCAGCAGTGAAGGTTCAGGGATAAACACCATATATTTT. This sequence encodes CASSEGSGINTIYF. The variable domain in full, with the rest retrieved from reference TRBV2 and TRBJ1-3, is EPEVTQTPSHQVTQMGQEVILRCVPISNHLYFYWYRQILGQKVEFLVSFYNNEISEKSEIFDDQFSVERPDGSNFTLKIRSTKLEDSAMYFCASSEGSGINTIYFGEGSWLTVV.

The CDR3 DNA is TGCGCCAGCAGCTCCCCGCCGGGACTTCAGTACTTC. The encoded protein is CASSSPPGLQYF. The chain uses TRBV5-1 and TRBJ2-7, with a possible D match to TRBD2 (6 bases). The CDR3 runs 12 residues. CDR1 and CDR2 (germline): SGHRS, YFSETQ. Deletions cut 3 bases from V and 10 bases from J, with 14 bases between. Based on the CDR3 plus reference TRBV5-1 and TRBJ2-7, the full variable domain is KAGVTQTPRYLIKTRGQQVTLSCSPISGHRSVSWYQQTPGQGLQFLFEYFSETQRNKGNFPGRFSGRQFSNSRSEMNVSTLELGDSALYLCASSSPPGLQYFGPGTRLTVT.

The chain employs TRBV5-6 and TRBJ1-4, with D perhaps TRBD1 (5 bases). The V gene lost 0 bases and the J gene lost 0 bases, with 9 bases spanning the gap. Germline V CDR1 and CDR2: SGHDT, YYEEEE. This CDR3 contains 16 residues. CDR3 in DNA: TGTGCCAGCAGCTTGGGGGGCGCTGCAACTAATGAAAAACTGTTTTTT. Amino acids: CASSLGGAATNEKLFF.

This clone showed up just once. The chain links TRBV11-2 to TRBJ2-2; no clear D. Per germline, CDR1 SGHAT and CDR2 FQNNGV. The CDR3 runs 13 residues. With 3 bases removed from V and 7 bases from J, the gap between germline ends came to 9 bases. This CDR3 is CASSFGVNGELFF. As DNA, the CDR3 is TGTGCCAGCAGCTTTGGGGTAAACGGGGAGCTGTTTTTT. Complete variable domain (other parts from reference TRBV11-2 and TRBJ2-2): EAGVAQSPRYKIIEKRQSVAFWCNPISGHATLYWYQQILGQGPKLLIQFQNNGVVDDSQLPKDRFSAERLKGVDSTLKIQPAKLEDSAVYLCASSFGVNGELFFGEGSRLTVL.

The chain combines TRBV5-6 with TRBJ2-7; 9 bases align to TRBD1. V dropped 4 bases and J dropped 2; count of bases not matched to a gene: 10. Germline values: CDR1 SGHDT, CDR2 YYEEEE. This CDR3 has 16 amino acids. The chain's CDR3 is CASSPYPGQGTYEQYF. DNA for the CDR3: TGTGCCAGCAGCCCCTATCCGGGACAGGGAACCTACGAGCAGTACTTC.